This entry describes one TCR beta chain. Its antigen remains unidentified. Germline V gene lookup returns CDR1 SGHRS and CDR2 YFSETQ. The CDR3 is made up of 15 amino acids. V shed 3 bases, J shed 2 bases, and the junction held 5 bases outside the gene matches. This sample was taken from a study of CD8 T cells in ankylosing spondylitis. Libraries for TCR beta were made by quantitative 5'-RACE with molecular barcodes. TCRdb recomputed calls from the 5' RACE reads with MiXCR, one row per CDR3 protein. The table shows around 440,000 distinct CDR3 sequences, with 17% occurring only once. Whole-study findings and limits: Significant enrichment of disease-linked clones was reported in matched ankylosing spondylitis synovial fluid. What seemed typical of ankylosing spondylitis blood was a TCR beta motif built from about 8 highly homologous variants.

Sequencing input: blood, either unsorted or a sorted T cell fraction (not recorded which). This chain connects TRBV5-1 to TRBJ2-7; 10 nucleotides align to TRBD2. The origin of this receptor is a male donor with ankylosing spondylitis. CDR3 region: CASSSRTSGPYEQYF. The CDR3 DNA is TGCGCCAGCAGCTCCCGGACTAGCGGTCCCTACGAGCAGTACTTC.